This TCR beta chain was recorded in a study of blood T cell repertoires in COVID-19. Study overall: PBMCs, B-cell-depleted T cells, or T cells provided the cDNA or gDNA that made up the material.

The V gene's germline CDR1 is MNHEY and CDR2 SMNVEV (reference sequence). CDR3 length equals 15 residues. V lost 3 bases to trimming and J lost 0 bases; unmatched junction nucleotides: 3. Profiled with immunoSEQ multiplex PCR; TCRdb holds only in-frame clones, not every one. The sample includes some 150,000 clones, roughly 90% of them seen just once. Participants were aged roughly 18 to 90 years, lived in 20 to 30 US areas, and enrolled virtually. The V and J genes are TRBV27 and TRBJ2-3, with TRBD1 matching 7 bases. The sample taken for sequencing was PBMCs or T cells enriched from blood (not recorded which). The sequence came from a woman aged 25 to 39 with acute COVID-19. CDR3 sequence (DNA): TGTGCCAGCAGTTTGAAGGGGGCTAGCACAGATACGCAGTATTTT. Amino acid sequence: CASSLKGASTDTQYF.